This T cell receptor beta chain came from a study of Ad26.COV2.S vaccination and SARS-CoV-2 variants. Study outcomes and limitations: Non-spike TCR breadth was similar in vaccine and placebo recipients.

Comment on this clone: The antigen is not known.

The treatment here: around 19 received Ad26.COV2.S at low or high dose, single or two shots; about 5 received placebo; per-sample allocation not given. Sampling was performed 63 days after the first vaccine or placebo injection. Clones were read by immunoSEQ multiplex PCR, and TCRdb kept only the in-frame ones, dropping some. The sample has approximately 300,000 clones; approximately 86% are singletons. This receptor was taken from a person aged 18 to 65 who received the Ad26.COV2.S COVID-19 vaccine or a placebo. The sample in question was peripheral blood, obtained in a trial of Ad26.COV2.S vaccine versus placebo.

CDR3 coding DNA: TGTGCCAGCAGTTATCGGACACAGGACCACTACGAGCAGTACTTC. Encoded protein: CASSYRTQDHYEQYF. The rearrangement joins TRBV6-5 to TRBJ2-7, with D perhaps matching TRBD1 (5 bases). The CDR3 consists of 15 residues. Germline CDR1 and CDR2: MNHEY and SVGAGI. Between the trimmed V and J ends, which lost 3 bases and 3 bases, there was a span of 15 bases.